This T cell receptor beta chain was recorded in a study of CD8+CD57+ T cells in acquired aplastic anemia. Study-wide context: The average for DNA from sorted CD4+ and CD8+ cells was 3 to 3.5 ug. Study conclusions and caveats: Any difference that existed in CD8+ Simpson's diversity between patients and controls was not significant. Both patients and controls carried the same twenty-nine CD8+ CDR3 sequences.

Germline V CDR1 and CDR2: SGHVS, FQNEAQ. The CDR3 covers 14 residues. The junction had 4 bases not matched to a gene; V was cut back by 5 bases and J by 2 bases. About this clonotype: What it binds is unknown.

It was genomic DNA that served as the template for profiling TCR beta VDJ and CDR3. TCRdb re-called the reads with MiXCR, one entry per CDR3 protein. This table has some 220,000 distinct CDR3 sequences, 34% appearing once. The rearrangement uses TRBV7-8 and TRBJ2-7, with 9 bases that match TRBD2. This TCR was sampled from a human donor in good health, serving as a control. What was sequenced was sorted CD4+, CD8+, or CD8+CD57+ T cells (not recorded which) from PBMCs. CDR3: CASSQERGAYEQYF. The CDR3 coding sequence is TGTGCCAGCAGCCAGGAGCGGGGGGCCTACGAGCAGTACTTC. Complete variable domain (other parts from reference TRBV7-8 and TRBJ2-7): GAGVSQSPRYKVAKRGQDVALRCDPISGHVSLFWYQQALGQGPEFLTYFQNEAQLDKSGLPSDRFFAERPEGSVSTLKIQRTQQEDSAVYLCASSQERGAYEQYFGPGTRLTVT.